Each of the 15 T cell receptor beta chains below was sequenced from the same sample in a study of beta chain features in type 1 diabetes. The entirety of the isolated RNA underwent reverse transcription, so expressed TCRB transcripts were sequenced. Profiling relied on immunoSEQ multiplex PCR, and the TCRdb table lists in-frame clones only, not all of them. The table shows under 550,000 clones, with roughly an eighth occurring only once. The sequenced material came from naive CD4+ T cells from blood. The receptor source for this set is a woman between 18 and 29 years old in good health.

This clone showed up just a few times. The V gene is TRBV30, the J gene TRBJ2-5; 8 bases fit TRBD1. The J call may be in error: the DNA end matches TRBJ2-7 better. The germline V gene encodes CDR1 GTSNPN and CDR2 SVGIG (reference sequence). The CDR3 covers 14 residues. Here the CDR3 reads CASQRTGTLSEQYF. The CDR3 DNA sequence: TGTGCCTCCCAACGGACAGGGACCCTAAGCGAGCAGTACTTC.

This clone was seen only a few times. The chain employs TRBV9 and TRBJ2-3; TRBD2 matches 8 bases. CDR3 length equals 15 residues. V was clipped by 0 bases and J by 6 bases; unmatched bases: 6. Germline V gene sequence: CDR1 SGDLS, CDR2 YYNGEE. The CDR3 bases are TGTGCCAGCAGCGTAGGAAGCGGGGGTTCGGATACGCAGTATTTT. Encoded protein: CASSVGSGGSDTQYF. Full variable domain (remainder filled in from reference TRBV9 and TRBJ2-3): DSGVTQTPKHLITATGQRVTLRCSPRSGDLSVYWYQQSLDQGLQFLIQYYNGEERAKGNILERFSAQQFPDLHSELNLSSLELGDSALYFCASSVGSGGSDTQYFGPGTRLTVL.

The chain joins TRBV7-2 to TRBJ1-2, with D hard to call. The germline CDR1 and CDR2 sequences are SGHTA and FQGNSA. The CDR3 has 14 residues. Trimming removed 6 bases from V and 4 bases from J, with 15 bases in between. Here the CDR3 reads CASRPAGISYGYTF. The DNA for the CDR3 is TGTGCCAGCAGGCCAGCGGGAATTAGCTATGGCTACACCTTC.

This sequence joins TRBV6-5 and TRBJ2-7; no clear D. Germline V CDR1 and CDR2: MNHEY, SVGAGI. This CDR3 is built from 13 residues. Trimming took 2 bases from V and 4 from J, leaving 9 bases between them. Here the CDR3 DNA reads TGTGCCAGCAGTTACAGTTTGGGTTACGAGCAGTACGTC. Amino acid sequence: CASSYSLGYEQYV.

This clone was detected a few times. The chain links TRBV18 to TRBJ2-5; 15 nucleotides agree with TRBD2. Trimming at V came to 1 base and at J to 4 bases, leaving 1 base not matched to a gene. The germline V gene encodes CDR1 KGHSH and CDR2 LQKENI. The CDR3 spans 16 residues. This CDR3 is CASSPQGLAGGETQYF. The CDR3 DNA reads TGTGCCAGCTCACCACAGGGACTAGCGGGAGGAGAGACCCAGTACTTC.

The chain joins TRBV29-1 to TRBJ2-5; D remains unclear. Germline assignment: CDR1 SQVTM and CDR2 ANQGSEA. The CDR3 contains 12 residues. Deletions cut 4 bases from V and 2 bases from J, with 8 bases between. The CDR3 protein is CSVGLSQETQYF. The CDR3 DNA is TGCAGCGTTGGACTGTCGCAAGAGACCCAGTACTTC. Full variable domain (remainder filled in from reference TRBV29-1 and TRBJ2-5): SAVISQKPSRDICQRGTSLTIQCQVDSQVTMMFWYRQQPGQSLTLIATANQGSEATYESGFVIDKFPISRPNLTFSTLTVSNMSPEDSSIYLCSVGLSQETQYFGPGTRLLVL.

This clone was recorded once. J is TRBJ2-1 and V is TRBV5-6; 10 bases map to TRBD1. V lost 4 bases and J lost 4; bases outside the gene matches: 8. CDR3 length: 16 residues. Germline V gene data show CDR1 as SGHDT and CDR2 as YYEEEE. CDR3 DNA: TGTGCCAGCAGCCCCAGGACAGGGGGTTTTTACAATGAGCAGTTCTTC. Its protein is CASSPRTGGFYNEQFF.

The chain recombines TRBV10-3 with TRBJ2-4; TRBD1 agrees at 9 bases. V dropped 8 bases and J dropped 7; count of bases not matched to a gene: 15. Germline V gene sequence: CDR1 ENHRY, CDR2 SYGVKD. The CDR3 is 16 residues long. CDR3 protein: CAIAETLGQGRNIQYF. CDR3 bases: TGTGCCATCGCCGAAACCCTCGGACAGGGGCGGAACATTCAGTACTTC.

Turning to this clone: The sample has other DNA sequences that encode this CDR3 too. The CDR3 DNA reads TGTGCCAGCAGTCCGGATTACTATGGCTACACCTTC. Residues: CASSPDYYGYTF. The chain has TRBV7-9 and TRBJ1-2, with D unresolved. From germline, CDR1 is SEHNR and CDR2 FQNEAQ (reference sequence). The CDR3 contains 12 residues. V was trimmed by 6 bases and J by 3 bases, leaving 8 bases between them.

The genes are TRBV14 and TRBJ2-1, with 7 bases identical to TRBD1. There are 19 residues in the CDR3. V gave up 3 bases and J gave up 9 bases; unmatched junction bases: 23. Per the germline V gene, CDR1 is SGHDN and CDR2 is FVKESK. The DNA of the CDR3 is TGTGCCAGCAGCCAGAACATTCGATTTGCAGGGGGACGGGCAGGTGAGCAGTTCTTC. Translation gives CASSQNIRFAGGRAGEQFF.

The sample holds one count of this clone. The chain employs TRBV5-6 and TRBJ1-1; D perhaps matches TRBD1 (6 bases). Germline V gives CDR1 SGHDT, CDR2 YYEEEE. The CDR3 consists of 14 residues. The V gene lost 3 bases and the J gene lost 8 bases, with 17 bases spanning the gap. The CDR3 here is CASSSGQIQREAFF. For the CDR3, the DNA is TGTGCCAGCAGCTCCGGACAGATCCAACGGGAAGCTTTCTTT.

The rearrangement links TRBV15 to TRBJ1-5, with D perhaps matching TRBD1 (6 bases). This CDR3 comprises 15 residues. Looked up from germline, CDR1 is LNHNV and CDR2 is YYDKDF (reference sequence). Trimming removed 5 bases from V and 2 bases from J, with 13 bases in between. In nucleotides, the CDR3 is TGTGCCACCAGCGCAGGGGATAGTGGCAATCAGCCCCAGCATTTT. This translates into CATSAGDSGNQPQHF.

The V call is TRBV13, the J call TRBJ1-3, with unresolved D. The CDR3 loop spans 14 amino acids. V was clipped by 0 bases and J by 2 bases, with 5 bases between them. Germline values: CDR1 PRHDT, CDR2 FYEKMQ (reference sequence). Written as DNA, the CDR3 is TGTGCCAGCAGCTTAGGGACGCCTGGAAACACCATATATTTT. It is translated as CASSLGTPGNTIYF.

The rearrangement uses TRBV7-2 and TRBJ2-5; D is perhaps TRBD1 (5 bases). CDR3 length: 13 amino acids. The V end was cut by 3 bases, the J end by 4 bases, with 9 bases between. Germline CDR1 is SGHTA and CDR2 is FQGNSA. The CDR3 DNA follows: TGTGCCAGCAGCTTTGACAGATTAGAGACCCAGTACTTC. Its protein product is CASSFDRLETQYF. Full variable domain (missing parts from reference TRBV7-2 and TRBJ2-5): GAGVSQSPSNKVTEKGKDVELRCDPISGHTALYWYRQSLGQGLEFLIYFQGNSAPDKSGLPSDRFSAERTGGSVSTLTIQRTQQEDSAVYLCASSFDRLETQYFGPGTRLLVL.

This clone was observed a handful of times. The V gene is TRBV28, the J gene TRBJ2-1; no firm D call. The germline V gene encodes CDR1 MDHEN and CDR2 SYDVKM. V was cut by 2 bases and J by 10 bases, with 12 bases left in between. The CDR3 length is 13 residues. Here the CDR3 reads CASSLRAEREQFF. DNA for the CDR3: TGTGCCAGCAGTTTAAGGGCAGAAAGAGAGCAGTTCTTC.